The 14 T cell receptor beta chains below come from one sample, sequenced in a study of identical twins. TCRdb recomputed calls from the 5' RACE reads with MiXCR, one row per CDR3 protein. The sample has 1,800,000 or so distinct CDR3 sequences, roughly a third seen once. Source material: cord blood. Every receptor here comes from a newborn girl in good health.

This clonotype was observed a handful of times. The chain joins TRBV2 to TRBJ2-7; possible D gene TRBD1, 6 bases. This CDR3 is 16 amino acids long. The V end was cut by 5 bases, the J end by 3 bases, with 20 bases between. The germline V gene encodes CDR1 SNHLY and CDR2 FYNNEI. The DNA for the CDR3 is TGTGCCAGCAGTTGGAGCAGGGGCGCGGTAAGCTACGAGCAGTACTTC. It yields the protein CASSWSRGAVSYEQYF. The whole variable domain, remainder taken from reference TRBV2 and TRBJ2-7, is EPEVTQTPSHQVTQMGQEVILRCVPISNHLYFYWYRQILGQKVEFLVSFYNNEISEKSEIFDDQFSVERPDGSNFTLKIRSTKLEDSAMYFCASSWSRGAVSYEQYFGPGTRLTVT.

This chain joins TRBV2 and TRBJ2-1; D may be TRBD2 (6 bases). The CDR3 spans 18 residues. Trimming removed 5 bases from V and 6 bases from J, with 26 bases in between. Germline lookup yields CDR1 SNHLY and CDR2 FYNNEI. CDR3 in DNA: TGTGCCAGCAGTCTTACTGGCGGGGAGTATCTTTGGGCCAATGAGCAGTTCTTC. The encoded protein is CASSLTGGEYLWANEQFF.

CDR3 in DNA: TGTGCCAGCAGGTGGACTAGCGGGGGCACAGATACGCAGTATTTT. Its protein product is CASRWTSGGTDTQYF. The chain carries TRBV2 and TRBJ2-3; 12 positions match TRBD2. This CDR3 has 15 residues. Germline-derived CDR1 and CDR2 are SNHLY and FYNNEI. Trimming took 6 bases from V and 1 from J; bases not matched to a gene: 2.

This clonotype has more than one count but fewer than ten. This chain links TRBV19 with TRBJ2-5, with 11 bases lining up with TRBD2. CDR3 length: 14 residues. Germline V CDR1 and CDR2: LNHDA, SQIVND (reference sequence). Here the CDR3 DNA reads TGTGATTCCGGGACTAGCGGAGGACAAGAGACCCAGTACTTC. This encodes CDSGTSGGQETQYF.

The chain is built from TRBV5-1 and TRBJ2-1; the D gene is possibly TRBD2 (7 bases). With 4 bases removed from V and 5 bases from J, the gap between germline ends came to 19 bases. Looked up from germline, CDR1 is SGHRS and CDR2 is YFSETQ. The CDR3 runs to 16 residues. CDR3: CASSRALGRGNNEQFF. CDR3 nucleotides: TGCGCCAGCAGCCGAGCACTGGGGAGGGGGAACAATGAGCAGTTCTTC.

The genes are TRBV6-5 and TRBJ1-2; the D is unclear. This CDR3 contains 13 residues. Germline V gene data show CDR1 as MNHEY and CDR2 as SVGAGI. With 0 bases removed from V and 8 bases from J, the gap between germline ends came to 10 bases. CDR3 sequence: CASSYSRVWGYTF. The DNA for the CDR3 is TGTGCCAGCAGTTACTCCCGGGTATGGGGCTACACCTTC.

This clonotype was counted once. This chain joins TRBV20-1 and TRBJ2-3; TRBD2 might be the D (5 bases). This CDR3 comprises 17 residues. V lost 0 bases to trimming and J lost 0 bases, with 16 bases between them. Germline CDR1 and CDR2: DFQATT and SNEGSKA (reference sequence). In DNA, the CDR3 is TGCAGTGCTAGAGACGGCGGGCTTCGGGCTAGCACAGATACGCAGTATTTT. It is translated as CSARDGGLRASTDTQYF.

The table lists this clonotype with a few counts. This rearrangement joins TRBV6-8 to TRBJ2-7; 9 positions match TRBD2. Losses at the gene ends were 5 bases for V and 3 bases for J; bases not matched to a gene: 11. This CDR3 has 16 residues. Germline V lookup: CDR1 MNHGY, CDR2 SAAAGT. CDR3 coding DNA: TGTGCCAGCAGTCTACGGGGCGGGAGGGCCATCTACGAGCAGTACTTC. Residues: CASSLRGGRAIYEQYF.

The V call is TRBV9, the J call TRBJ2-1, with 7 bases that match TRBD2. The CDR3 contains 14 residues. The V gene end was trimmed by 3 bases and the J gene end by 9 bases; junction bases not matched to a gene: 9. Looked up from germline, CDR1 is SGDLS and CDR2 is YYNGEE. This CDR3 reads CASSAGRESGEQFF. The CDR3 bases are TGTGCCAGCAGCGCCGGGCGGGAGTCCGGTGAGCAGTTCTTC. Looking up the rest from reference TRBV9 and TRBJ2-1 gives the full variable domain: DSGVTQTPKHLITATGQRVTLRCSPRSGDLSVYWYQQSLDQGLQFLIQYYNGEERAKGNILERFSAQQFPDLHSELNLSSLELGDSALYFCASSAGRESGEQFFGPGTRLTVL.

This clonotype was picked up many times. This rearrangement joins TRBV29-1 to TRBJ2-1; 10 bases align to TRBD2. The length of the CDR3 is 17 residues. The V gene end was trimmed by 3 bases and the J gene end by 3 bases; junction bases not matched to a gene: 11. CDR1 and CDR2 (germline): SQVTM, ANQGSEA. The CDR3 loop is CSVDGLAGAVYYNEQFF. The CDR3 nucleotides read TGCAGCGTTGACGGCCTAGCGGGAGCGGTCTACTACAATGAGCAGTTCTTC.

The rearrangement links TRBV7-9 to TRBJ1-1; maybe TRBD1 (6 bases). The CDR3 contains 13 residues. Germline CDR1 SEHNR, CDR2 FQNEAQ (reference sequence). Trimming cost V 6 bases and J 1 base, with 9 bases left between them. This chain's CDR3 is CASRATGNTEAFF. In DNA form, the CDR3 reads TGTGCCAGCAGGGCGACAGGGAACACTGAAGCTTTCTTT.

The J gene is TRBJ2-2, the V gene TRBV6-6, with 11 positions matching TRBD2. V dropped 5 bases and J dropped 4; count of bases not matched to a gene: 6. The CDR3 consists of 16 residues. Germline lookup yields CDR1 MNHNY and CDR2 SVGAGI (reference sequence). CDR3: CASSHSLAGGTGELFF. The CDR3 DNA reads TGTGCCAGCAGTCACAGTCTAGCGGGGGGCACCGGGGAGCTGTTTTTT.

The V and J genes are TRBV5-4 and TRBJ2-5, with 13 bases matching TRBD2. J lost 5 bases, V lost 0 bases, and 7 bases had no gene match. The germline gives CDR1 SGHNT, CDR2 YYREEE (reference sequence). The CDR3 covers 17 residues. The CDR3 coding sequence is TGTGCCAGCAGCTTGGGAAATTTACTAGCGGGAGGGGAGACCCAGTACTTC. This sequence encodes CASSLGNLLAGGETQYF.

This clonotype came up many times. The CDR3 region has the DNA TGTGCCAGCTCTCCGGGCGGGGCATCCTACGAGCAGTACTTC. This encodes CASSPGGASYEQYF. V usage is TRBV12-3 or TRBV12-4 and J usage is TRBJ2-7, with D tentatively TRBD2 (6 bases). V lost 8 bases and J lost 1, with 15 bases in between. This CDR3 has 14 amino acids.